Listed here are 25 T cell receptor beta chains from one sample, sequenced in a study of cytomegalovirus exposure and HLA in healthy donors. The PCR had 60 Vbeta and 13 Jbeta primers. Libraries were prepared by immunoSEQ multiplex PCR; TCRdb keeps only in-frame clonotypes and omits some of them. The sample consists of 180,000 or so clones, almost 80% of them appearing once. The sequenced material came from PBMCs. These receptors originate from a man aged 50 to 60 in good health and CMV-seropositive.

This chain uses TRBV7-2 with TRBJ2-5, with 11 bases matching TRBD1. This CDR3 contains 15 residues. V gave up 5 bases and J gave up 5 bases; unmatched junction bases: 7. Per the germline V gene, CDR1 is SGHTA and CDR2 is FQGNSA. CDR3 bases: TGTGCCAGCAGCGTGGACAGGGGGCTGATGGAGACCCAGTACTTC. Translating it yields CASSVDRGLMETQYF.

The chain carries TRBV7-3 and TRBJ2-7, with 8 bases lining up with TRBD1. In germline, CDR1 is SGHTA, CDR2 FQGTGA. CDR3 size: 14 residues. The V segment lost 3 bases and the J segment 2 bases; nucleotides outside the gene matches: 3. The CDR3 loop is CASSFGQGPYEQYF. In DNA form, the CDR3 reads TGTGCCAGCAGCTTCGGACAGGGACCCTACGAGCAGTACTTC.

The V and J genes are TRBV4-2 and TRBJ2-1, with TRBD2 matching 7 bases. The CDR3 has 19 amino acids. With V trimmed by 0 bases and J by 0 bases, 11 bases remained unmatched. The germline CDR1 and CDR2 sequences are LGHNA and YNFKEQ. The CDR3 sequence: CASSQDRGGTPSSYNEQFF. The CDR3 bases are TGTGCCAGCAGCCAAGATAGGGGAGGGACCCCAAGCTCCTACAATGAGCAGTTCTTC.

The chain joins TRBV6-5 to TRBJ2-3; 11 bases are a match to TRBD2. The CDR3 spans 13 residues. Unmatched junction bases numbered 4, after V lost 8 bases and J lost 6 bases. CDR1 is MNHEY, CDR2 SVGAGI, per germline. The CDR3 region is CASLAGGGDTQYF. The DNA of the CDR3 is TGTGCCAGCCTAGCGGGGGGTGGGGATACGCAGTATTTT.

The V call is TRBV18, the J call TRBJ1-2, with 7 bases lining up with TRBD1. The trim removed 3 bases at V and 8 bases at J, leaving 6 bases unmatched. There are 13 residues in the CDR3. From germline, CDR1 is KGHSH and CDR2 LQKENI. The CDR3 sequence: CASSPDRVGGYTF. CDR3 sequence (DNA): TGTGCCAGCTCACCCGACAGGGTGGGCGGCTACACCTTC.

This clone occurred a few times. Distinct nucleotide sequences in the sample also encode this CDR3. The chain recombines TRBV18 with TRBJ1-1, with D hard to call. CDR3 size: 13 residues. The V and J ends lost 3 bases and 0 bases respectively, with 5 bases between them. Germline V gene sequence: CDR1 KGHSH, CDR2 LQKENI. In DNA, the CDR3 is TGTGCCAGCTCACCCGACATGAACACTGAAGCTTTCTTT. Translating it yields CASSPDMNTEAFF. The variable domain in full, with the rest retrieved from reference TRBV18 and TRBJ1-1, is NAGVMQNPRHLVRRRGQEARLRCSPMKGHSHVYWYRQLPEEGLKFMVYLQKENIIDESGMPKERFSAEFPKEGPSILRIQQVVRGDSAAYFCASSPDMNTEAFFGQGTRLTVV.

The chain combines TRBV6-6 with TRBJ2-7; weak D call: TRBD1 (5 bases). The CDR3 runs 13 residues. V was shortened by 4 bases and J by 0 bases, with 7 bases between the two germline ends. Germline values: CDR1 MNHNY, CDR2 SVGAGI (reference sequence). This CDR3 is CASSSDSSYEQYV. The CDR3 DNA is TGTGCCAGCAGTTCCGACAGCTCCTACGAGCAGTACGTC.

The V call is TRBV11-2, the J call TRBJ2-6; TRBD1 might be the D (6 bases). Per the germline V gene, CDR1 is SGHAT and CDR2 is FQNNGV. Trimming stripped 5 bases from V and 0 bases from J, with 14 bases between. This CDR3 has 17 residues. CDR3 residues: CASSLVGAPSGANVLTF. In nucleotides, the CDR3 is TGTGCCAGCAGCCTCGTGGGGGCCCCCTCTGGGGCCAACGTCCTGACTTTC.

The rearrangement uses TRBV9 and TRBJ2-5; possibly TRBD2 for D (5 bases). V lost 0 bases and J lost 1, with 7 bases in between. The CDR3 is 14 residues long. The germline V gene has CDR1 SGDLS and CDR2 YYNGEE. The CDR3 reads CASSVATSQETQYF. The CDR3 DNA reads TGTGCCAGCAGCGTAGCTACTAGCCAAGAGACCCAGTACTTC.

The chain employs TRBV10-3 and TRBJ1-1, with TRBD1 matching 9 bases. The CDR3 has 14 amino acids. V lost 10 bases, J lost 4 bases, and 10 bases stayed unmatched. Germline lookup yields CDR1 ENHRY and CDR2 SYGVKD. The CDR3 nucleotides read TGTGCCACGATTAACACAGGGGGCCTCACTGAAGCTTTCTTT. Residues: CATINTGGLTEAFF.

A few counts support this clone. The genes are TRBV6-5 and TRBJ1-3; 8 bases match TRBD1. The length of the CDR3 is 15 residues. The V gene's germline CDR1 is MNHEY and CDR2 SVGAGI. After removal of 5 bases from V and 1 base from J, the junction contained 4 bases not matched to a gene. DNA for the CDR3: TGTGCCAGCAGTGTGGACAGGGCATCTGGAAACACCATATATTTT. It codes for CASSVDRASGNTIYF.

The V and J genes are TRBV7-2 and TRBJ1-1, with a possible D match to TRBD1 (5 bases). V was shortened by 1 base and J by 0 bases, with 12 bases between the two germline ends. The germline CDR1 and CDR2 sequences are SGHTA and FQGNSA. The CDR3 loop spans 16 amino acids. CDR3 bases: TGTGCCAGCAGCTTAGTGGGGGGATCAATGAACACTGAAGCTTTCTTT. Translated, it gives CASSLVGGSMNTEAFF.

This sequence joins TRBV29-1 and TRBJ2-1, with 7 bases that match TRBD2. The CDR3 has 13 amino acids. Germline values: CDR1 SQVTM, CDR2 ANQGSEA. The trim removed 3 bases at V and 6 bases at J, leaving 5 bases unmatched. The CDR3 DNA reads as TGCAGCGTTGATCCCGGGAGGCTCAATGAGCAGTTCTTC. It is translated as CSVDPGRLNEQFF.

This rearrangement joins TRBV29-1 to TRBJ2-7; D is possibly TRBD2 (5 bases). The germline V gene has CDR1 SQVTM and CDR2 ANQGSEA. V was trimmed by 6 bases and J by 3 bases, leaving 18 bases between them. The CDR3 is 14 amino acids. The CDR3 DNA reads as TGCAGCGTGGGGTGGCCCGGAGGAGACTACGAGCAGTACTTC. Its translation: CSVGWPGGDYEQYF.

The chain combines TRBV5-8 with TRBJ1-5; the match to TRBD1 covers 9 bases. V was pared by 4 bases and J by 1 base, with 6 bases of the junction left unmatched. Per the germline V gene, CDR1 is SGHTS and CDR2 is YDEGEE. The CDR3 runs 16 residues. CDR3 sequence reads: CASSPTGGFSNQPQHF. For the CDR3, the DNA is TGTGCCAGCAGCCCCACAGGGGGCTTCAGCAATCAGCCCCAGCATTTT.

The rearrangement uses TRBV5-4 and TRBJ2-1; TRBD1 matches 7 bases. This CDR3 comprises 16 residues. Germline values: CDR1 SGHNT, CDR2 YYREEE (reference sequence). The J segment lost 2 bases and the V segment lost 1 base, leaving 6 bases of the junction unmatched. DNA for the CDR3: TGTGCCAGCAGCTTGCCCGGGACAGATCCCTACAATGAGCAGTTCTTC. This sequence encodes CASSLPGTDPYNEQFF. Variable domain in full (rest from reference TRBV5-4 and TRBJ2-1): ETGVTQSPTHLIKTRGQQVTLRCSSQSGHNTVSWYQQALGQGPQFIFQYYREEENGRGNFPPRFSGLQFPNYSSELNVNALELDDSALYLCASSLPGTDPYNEQFFGPGTRLTVL.

The chain links TRBV5-6 to TRBJ1-4, with a possible D match to TRBD1 (5 bases). Trimming shortened V by 0 bases and J by 6 bases, and 15 bases separated the two germline ends. From germline, CDR1 is SGHDT and CDR2 YYEEEE. CDR3 size: 16 residues. The chain's CDR3 is CASSLGRGGSYEKLFF. For the CDR3, the DNA is TGTGCCAGCAGCTTGGGAAGGGGAGGAAGCTATGAAAAACTGTTTTTT.

This clone was counted a single time. The chain couples TRBV5-1 to TRBJ2-1; 7 nucleotides align to TRBD1. There are 16 residues in the CDR3. J lost 9 bases, V lost 4 bases, and 16 bases had no gene match. Germline CDR1 SGHRS, CDR2 YFSETQ. The CDR3 sequence: CASSTADRVSSIEQFF. The CDR3 DNA follows: TGCGCCAGCAGCACTGCCGACAGGGTTTCTTCTATTGAGCAGTTCTTC. Full variable domain (remainder filled in from reference TRBV5-1 and TRBJ2-1): KAGVTQTPRYLIKTRGQQVTLSCSPISGHRSVSWYQQTPGQGLQFLFEYFSETQRNKGNFPGRFSGRQFSNSRSEMNVSTLELGDSALYLCASSTADRVSSIEQFFGPGTRLTVL.

The rearrangement joins TRBV4-3 to TRBJ2-1; unclear D gene. Trimming took 1 base from V and 1 from J, leaving 11 bases between them. CDR3 length: 16 amino acids. Germline V gene sequence: CDR1 LGHNA, CDR2 YSLEER. The CDR3 spells CASSQALGRSYNEQFF. CDR3 bases: TGCGCCAGCAGCCAAGCCTTGGGCAGGTCCTACAATGAGCAGTTCTTC.

This chain connects TRBV29-1 to TRBJ2-7; 8 nucleotides line up with TRBD1. The trim removed 2 bases at V and 3 bases at J, leaving 12 bases unmatched. This CDR3 comprises 16 residues. Germline lookup yields CDR1 SQVTM and CDR2 ANQGSEA. CDR3 in amino acids: CSVEIGGTGHLYEQYF. The CDR3 DNA follows: TGCAGCGTTGAAATTGGCGGGACAGGACACCTCTACGAGCAGTACTTC.

The V and J genes are TRBV7-2 and TRBJ2-7; 11 bases align to TRBD1. The CDR3 has 15 amino acids. CDR1 and CDR2 from the germline V gene are SGHTA and FQGNSA. V dropped 8 bases and J dropped 5; count of bases not matched to a gene: 11. In DNA form, the CDR3 reads TGTGCCAGCGCCATTACCGGGACAGGGGGGGACGAGCAGTACTTC. Its translation is CASAITGTGGDEQYF.

The rearrangement links TRBV7-6 to TRBJ2-1; the match to TRBD1 covers 8 bases. The CDR3 sequence is 16 residues long. Germline CDR1 SGHVS, CDR2 FNYEAQ. The junction had 13 bases not matched to a gene; V was cut back by 10 bases and J by 2 bases. The CDR3 coding sequence is TGTGCCACCATTAAAGCCAAGGGACAGGCCTACAATGAGCAGTTCTTC. It is translated as CATIKAKGQAYNEQFF. Full variable domain (missing parts from reference TRBV7-6 and TRBJ2-1): GAGVSQSPRYKVTKRGQDVALRCDPISGHVSLYWYRQALGQGPEFLTYFNYEAQQDKSGLPNDRFSAERPEGSISTLTIQRTEQRDSAMYRCATIKAKGQAYNEQFFGPGTRLTVL.

This clone came up once. This chain connects TRBV7-2 to TRBJ1-1, with D hard to call. The ends were cut back, 2 bases at V and 10 bases at J, with 11 bases in the middle. CDR1 SGHTA and CDR2 FQGNSA come from the germline V gene. The CDR3 is 12 amino acids. The CDR3 DNA is TGTGCCAGCAGCTTAAATCCGGGTGGAGCTTTCTTT. This gives the protein CASSLNPGGAFF.

J is TRBJ1-1 and V is TRBV5-4; D gene unclear. CDR1 is SGHNT, CDR2 YYREEE, per germline (reference sequence). The CDR3 is 14 residues long. The V end was cut by 7 bases, the J end by 0 bases, with 13 bases between. CDR3 protein: CASGLERLNTEAFF. In nucleotides, the CDR3 is TGTGCCAGCGGCCTGGAGAGATTGAACACTGAAGCTTTCTTT.

The chain carries TRBV29-1 and TRBJ2-2, with 8 bases fitting TRBD2. V was clipped by 6 bases and J by 2 bases; unmatched bases: 14. CDR1 and CDR2 (germline): SQVTM, ANQGSEA. This CDR3 contains 17 residues. The CDR3 loop is CSVPRLGGGINTGELFF. Written as DNA, the CDR3 is TGCAGCGTCCCGAGATTGGGCGGGGGGATAAACACCGGGGAGCTGTTTTTT.